The 29 T cell receptor beta chains below were found in one sample sequenced in a study of T cells in Graves' hyperthyroidism and ophthalmopathy. Template material for amplifying TCR beta CDR3 regions consisted of RNA transcripts. An initial round of RT-PCR targeting the TCR CDR3 relied on the HTBI primer set. TCRdb recomputed calls from the multiplex PCR reads with MiXCR, one row per CDR3 protein. The table shows roughly 510,000 distinct CDR3 sequences, with 40% to 55% occurring only once. Sequenced: peripheral blood or thyroid tissue (not recorded which). The receptor source for this set is an adult woman with Graves' disease, either hyperthyroidism or ophthalmopathy (not recorded which).

In regard to this clonotype: This is likely a read error, given that the CDR3 carries no conserved phenylalanine or tryptophan at its end. The DNA is omitted, as the CDR3 cannot be located on it reliably, and the CDR3 follows TCRdb's listing. The genes are TRBV24-1 and TRBJ1-4. Germline-derived CDR1 and CDR2 are KGHDR and SFDVKD. With termini counted, the CDR3 has 9 amino acids. CDR3 sequence reads: CATSDATSG.

This clonotype was found many times. The chain employs TRBV19 and TRBJ2-2; D not certain. Germline CDR1 LNHDA, CDR2 SQIVND (reference sequence). V was trimmed by 3 bases and J by 0 bases, leaving 8 bases between them. The CDR3 has 15 residues. For the CDR3, the DNA is TGTGCCAGTAGTATCGGGCTTCCGAACACCGGGGAGCTGTTTTTT. Encoded protein: CASSIGLPNTGELFF.

CDR3: CATSDSVWQETQYF. For the CDR3, the DNA is TGTGCCACCAGTGATTCGGTCTGGCAAGAGACCCAGTACTTC. This rearrangement joins TRBV24-1 to TRBJ2-5; D unclear. Germline CDR1 KGHDR, CDR2 SFDVKD. The CDR3 spans 14 residues. With 2 bases removed from V and 2 bases from J, the gap between germline ends came to 8 bases.

For this clonotype: A much bigger clone sits one base away, suggesting this may be a read error. The chain links TRBV2 to TRBJ2-7, with 9 bases that match TRBD1. In germline, CDR1 is SNHLY, CDR2 FYNNEI. CDR3 length equals 14 residues. Trimming at V came to 8 bases and at J to 5 bases, leaving 10 bases not matched to a gene. This CDR3 reads CASGLPGQGNEQYF. Here the CDR3 DNA reads TGTGCCAGCGGTCTCCCGGGACAGGGTAACGAGCAGTACTTC.

This clonotype was recorded many times. This chain uses TRBV12-3 or TRBV12-4 with TRBJ1-6, with 10 bases aligning to TRBD1. The junction had 8 bases not matched to a gene; V was cut back by 7 bases and J by 8 bases. CDR3 length equals 15 residues. CDR3 nucleotides: TGTGCCAGCACCTCGGTGGGGACAGGGGATTCACCCCTCCACTTT. Its protein is CASTSVGTGDSPLHF.

The chain links TRBV2 to TRBJ1-6; possible D gene TRBD1, 5 bases. CDR1 SNHLY and CDR2 FYNNEI come from the germline V gene. Trimming removed 3 bases at V and 10 bases at J, with 13 bases between. The CDR3 is made up of 14 amino acids. The CDR3 coding sequence is TGTGCCAGCAGTGACGGCAGGGCGGCGTCACCCCTCCACTTT. Translated: CASSDGRAASPLHF. Variable domain in full (rest from reference TRBV2 and TRBJ1-6): EPEVTQTPSHQVTQMGQEVILRCVPISNHLYFYWYRQILGQKVEFLVSFYNNEISEKSEIFDDQFSVERPDGSNFTLKIRSTKLEDSAMYFCASSDGRAASPLHFGNGTRLTVT.

The J gene is TRBJ2-2, the V gene TRBV6-1, with a weak D call TRBD1 (5 bases). V was shortened by 2 bases and J by 9 bases, with 13 bases between the two germline ends. CDR3 size: 14 residues. The germline CDR1 and CDR2 sequences are MNHNS and SASEGT. CDR3 sequence reads: CASSEKPTDWELFF. The CDR3 region has the DNA TGTGCCAGCAGTGAAAAGCCGACAGATTGGGAGCTGTTTTTT.

This clonotype came up a few times. The chain joins TRBV7-9 to TRBJ2-5, with D hard to call. The tail of the sequence fits TRBJ2-7 better, so the J call may be wrong. The CDR3 covers 13 residues. Germline V gene data show CDR1 as SEHNR and CDR2 as FQNEAQ (reference sequence). The CDR3 sequence is CASTQANTYEQYF. The CDR3 DNA sequence: TGTGCCAGCACCCAGGCGAATACCTACGAGCAGTACTTC.

This chain links TRBV29-1 with TRBJ2-7; 9 bases map to TRBD2. The CDR3 has 14 residues. The germline V gene encodes CDR1 SQVTM and CDR2 ANQGSEA. Trimming removed 6 bases from V and 2 bases from J; junction bases left unmatched: 8. CDR3 loop: CSVSGTSPTYEQYF. In DNA, the CDR3 is TGCAGCGTCTCCGGGACTAGCCCTACCTACGAGCAGTACTTC.

This clonotype was seen many times. The rearrangement uses TRBV7-2 and TRBJ1-2; D gene ambiguous. The CDR3 runs 13 residues. Trimming stripped 5 bases from V and 0 bases from J, with 7 bases between. Germline V gives CDR1 SGHTA, CDR2 FQGNSA. CDR3 in DNA: TGTGCCAGCAGCCCACGGTCTAACTATGGCTACACCTTC. Protein product: CASSPRSNYGYTF.

This clonotype has at least ten counts. The V gene is TRBV20-1, the J gene TRBJ1-1; D call uncertain. Trimming removed 3 bases at V and 0 bases at J, with 8 bases between. Germline-derived CDR1 and CDR2 are DFQATT and SNEGSKA (reference sequence). There are 13 residues in the CDR3. The CDR3 DNA reads as TGCAGTGCTAGCGGCCAGTTGAACACTGAAGCTTTCTTT. Amino acids: CSASGQLNTEAFF.

The chain carries TRBV10-2 and TRBJ2-7; D is undetermined. The CDR3 runs to 14 residues. Trimming removed 3 bases at V and 5 bases at J, with 14 bases between. Looked up from germline, CDR1 is WSHSY and CDR2 is SAAADI. The CDR3 loop is CASSEFGVGHEQYF. The CDR3 DNA follows: TGCGCCAGCAGTGAATTTGGGGTTGGGCACGAGCAGTACTTC.

This clonotype has at least ten counts. This chain connects TRBV9 to TRBJ2-7; D not resolved. The CDR3 covers 15 residues. CDR1 is SGDLS and CDR2 is YYNGEE in the germline V gene. Between the trimmed V and J ends, which lost 2 bases and 0 bases, there was a span of 12 bases. In DNA, the CDR3 is TGTGCCAGCAGCGTGTCAGCAGGCAGCTCCTACGAGCAGTACTTC. Translated: CASSVSAGSSYEQYF.

Details on this clonotype: The junction departs from germline at one end; a sequencing error may be responsible. CDR3 coding DNA: TGCGCCAGCACCTTGAGGGAGGGGGCCAACTACGAGCAGTACTTC. Protein product: CASTLREGANYEQYF. The V gene is TRBV5-1, the J gene TRBJ2-7; D possibly matches TRBD1 or TRBD2 (7 bases each). This CDR3 comprises 15 residues. CDR1 is SGHRS, CDR2 YFSETQ, per germline.

This clonotype was counted ten times or more. This rearrangement joins TRBV12-3 or TRBV12-4 to TRBJ1-5; tentatively, D is TRBD1 (5 bases). This CDR3 is 14 amino acids long. V lost 0 bases, J lost 2 bases, and 5 bases lay in between. CDR3 sequence (DNA): TGTGCCAGCAGTTTAGCCAGGGGCAATCAGCCCCAGCATTTT. It translates to CASSLARGNQPQHF.

This clonotype was seen a handful of times. The CDR3 bases are TGTGCCAGTCGGACTAGCGGGAGTCCAGAGACCCAGTACTTC. It is translated as CASRTSGSPETQYF. V is TRBV2 and J is TRBJ2-5, with 13 bases identical to TRBD2. The CDR3 consists of 14 residues. V lost 9 bases to trimming and J lost 4 bases; unmatched junction nucleotides: 5. Germline-derived CDR1 and CDR2 are SNHLY and FYNNEI.

The genes are TRBV2 and TRBJ1-2, with TRBD1 matching over 11 bases. The length of the CDR3 is 13 residues. The V and J ends lost 8 bases and 5 bases, in that order; junction bases with no gene match: 4. Germline lookup yields CDR1 SNHLY and CDR2 FYNNEI. CDR3: CASSGTGGYGYTF. The DNA of the CDR3 is TGTGCCAGCTCCGGGACAGGGGGTTATGGCTACACCTTC.

V usage is TRBV10-3 and J usage is TRBJ1-1; TRBD1 matches 10 bases. The CDR3 sequence is 16 residues long. CDR1 ENHRY and CDR2 SYGVKD come from the germline V gene. Trimming cost V 10 bases and J 4 bases; bases outside gene matches: 15. The CDR3 is CATKPGQGREGTEAFF. CDR3 DNA: TGTGCCACCAAACCGGGACAGGGGAGAGAAGGCACTGAAGCTTTCTTT.

The chain combines TRBV7-2 with TRBJ2-7; 7 bases fit TRBD2. V trimming: 5 bases; J trimming: 6 bases; junction bases outside the gene matches: 7. The CDR3 covers 13 residues. Looked up from germline, CDR1 is SGHTA and CDR2 is FQGNSA. This chain's CDR3 is CASSPREDAEQYF. CDR3 sequence (DNA): TGTGCCAGCAGCCCCCGGGAGGATGCCGAGCAGTACTTC.

The DNA of the CDR3 is TGTGCCAGCAGCCCCTTTTGGGGTAGTAAGGTGACCCAGTACTTC. This translates into CASSPFWGSKVTQYF. The chain employs TRBV7-9 and TRBJ2-5; no firm D call. This CDR3 is 15 amino acids long. CDR1 and CDR2 from the germline V gene are SEHNR and FQNEAQ (reference sequence). Trimming removed 5 bases from V and 7 bases from J, with 20 bases in between.

The table lists this clonotype with a few counts. CDR3 protein: CSVWGGAGSTGELFF. The CDR3 bases are TGCAGCGTTTGGGGAGGGGCAGGTTCAACCGGGGAGCTGTTTTTT. The chain links TRBV29-1 to TRBJ2-2; 7 nucleotides agree with TRBD2. The CDR3 consists of 15 residues. V gave up 5 bases and J gave up 5 bases; unmatched junction bases: 11. The germline gives CDR1 SQVTM, CDR2 ANQGSEA.

Points on this clonotype: A much larger clonotype is one base distant, so this may be a read error. The V call is TRBV19, the J call TRBJ2-2; 14 bases fit TRBD2. The CDR3 covers 17 residues. The germline V gene encodes CDR1 LNHDA and CDR2 SQIVND (reference sequence). For the CDR3, the DNA is TGTGCCAGTAGTGGGGGACTAGCGGGAGCCCGGACCGGGGAGCTGCTTTTT. Translated: CASSGGLAGARTGELLF.

In regard to this clonotype: The limits of the CDR3 on the DNA are not certain, so only TCRdb's listed CDR3 is given. The V call is TRBV7-2, the J call TRBJ2-2; the table's D call, TRBD1, was not checked against the DNA. Including both end residues, the CDR3 is 15 amino acids long. Germline CDR1 SGHTA, CDR2 FQGNSA. The CDR3 is CASSHRDGPPGSCFF.

This chain uses TRBV7-9 with TRBJ1-2; no reliable D call. V lost 1 base, J lost 5 bases, and 11 bases lay in between. There are 14 residues in the CDR3. The V gene's germline CDR1 is SEHNR and CDR2 FQNEAQ (reference sequence). Here the CDR3 DNA reads TGTGCCAGCAGCTTAGAGACACAAACTTATGGCTACACCTTC. It specifies CASSLETQTYGYTF.

This chain joins TRBV19 and TRBJ1-2; 7 positions agree with TRBD1. Trimming cost V 8 bases and J 0 bases; bases outside gene matches: 6. The germline V gene encodes CDR1 LNHDA and CDR2 SQIVND (reference sequence). The CDR3 has 14 residues. The CDR3: CASVPGQTNYGYTF. Written as DNA, the CDR3 is TGTGCCAGTGTACCGGGACAGACTAACTATGGCTACACCTTC.

This clonotype occurred many times. The chain has TRBV6-1 and TRBJ2-6, with a tentative D call TRBD1 (6 bases). Trimming pared 1 base from V and 2 bases from J, leaving 9 bases between. The CDR3 is 16 residues long. In germline, CDR1 is MNHNS, CDR2 SASEGT. The CDR3 coding sequence is TGTGCCAGCAGTGAAGGGGGGCTGGCTGGGGCCAACGTCCTGACTTTC. It translates to CASSEGGLAGANVLTF.

Turning to this clonotype: The junction shows a germline mismatch at one end, possibly a read error. The V call is TRBV15, the J call TRBJ1-6, with a weak D call TRBD1 (6 bases). The CDR3 has 14 amino acids. Germline lookup yields CDR1 LNHNV and CDR2 YYDKDF (reference sequence). Here the CDR3 DNA reads TGTGTCACCAGCAGAGCATACAGGGTTTCACCCCTCCACTTT. Its protein is CVTSRAYRVSPLHF.

This clonotype has more than one count but fewer than ten. The rearrangement links TRBV10-3 to TRBJ1-2; TRBD1 might be the D (6 bases). Trimming took 5 bases from V and 4 from J, leaving 20 bases between them. Looked up from germline, CDR1 is ENHRY and CDR2 is SYGVKD. The length of the CDR3 is 16 residues. The CDR3 DNA sequence: TGTGCCATCAGTCGGGACACAGGGACCTATTCCTATGGCTACACCTTC. Translating it yields CAISRDTGTYSYGYTF.

The genes are TRBV5-1 and TRBJ1-2; D is possibly TRBD1 (6 bases). Trimming removed 4 bases from V and 6 bases from J, with 34 bases in between. Germline CDR1 is SGHRS and CDR2 is YFSETQ. This CDR3 is 20 amino acids long. CDR3 sequence: CASSRSPLARDTSGDDGYTF. The CDR3 region has the DNA TGCGCCAGCAGCCGCTCCCCCCTCGCCCGGGACACTTCCGGGGACGATGGCTACACCTTC. Looking up the rest from reference TRBV5-1 and TRBJ1-2 gives the full variable domain: KAGVTQTPRYLIKTRGQQVTLSCSPISGHRSVSWYQQTPGQGLQFLFEYFSETQRNKGNFPGRFSGRQFSNSRSEMNVSTLELGDSALYLCASSRSPLARDTSGDDGYTFGSGTRLTVV.